The 20 T cell receptor beta chains below all came from one sample that was sequenced in a study of technical replicates of blood from a few donors (dated by TCRdb to 2016 to 2017). The library was obtained by the immunoSEQ multiplex PCR assay. The immuneACCESS repertoire file appears here via TCRdb, limited to in-frame rearrangements. These files lack a portion of the clones; in checked studies, under half of the deficit traces to unresolved V genes, and the cause of the others is not known. This sample is represented by approximately 74,000 clones; over 70% of them were singletons. Less than 5% of the sample is taken by the ten largest. Sequencing used PBMCs. The receptors stem from a human donor in good health. Some clones in this sample may be carry-over from other donors' samples.

V and J are TRBV19 and TRBJ2-1, with 10 bases that match TRBD2. The length of the CDR3 is 12 residues. Trimming took 7 bases from V and 7 from J; bases not matched to a gene: 1. Germline V gives CDR1 LNHDA, CDR2 SQIVND (reference sequence). The CDR3 DNA reads as TGTGCCAGTAAGACTAGCGGGAATGAGCAGTTCTTC. As protein: CASKTSGNEQFF.

V and J are TRBV7-9 and TRBJ2-1, with a tentative D call TRBD1 (5 bases). Germline loops: CDR1 SEHNR, CDR2 FQNEAQ (reference sequence). V lost 5 bases and J lost 8, with 10 bases in between. The CDR3 is 12 residues long. In nucleotides, the CDR3 is TGTGCCAGCAGCCCCCAGGGTTATGAGCAGTTCTTC. Its protein is CASSPQGYEQFF.

The chain uses TRBV7-9 and TRBJ2-3, with 9 bases identical to TRBD1. The CDR3 is made up of 15 amino acids. The V segment lost 2 bases and the J segment 3 bases; nucleotides outside the gene matches: 3. Germline V gene lookup returns CDR1 SEHNR and CDR2 FQNEAQ (reference sequence). The CDR3 protein is CASSLRTGATDTQYF. The CDR3 DNA reads as TGTGCCAGCAGCTTACGGACAGGGGCGACAGATACGCAGTATTTT.

In its sample, this clone was seen a few times. The gene calls are TRBV7-2 and TRBJ2-1, with TRBD2 matching 8 bases. Germline V gene data show CDR1 as SGHTA and CDR2 as FQGNSA. This CDR3 is 17 amino acids long. The V segment lost 5 bases and the J segment 7 bases; nucleotides outside the gene matches: 16. CDR3 protein: CASSQLGAGVSFNEQFF. The CDR3 nucleotides read TGTGCCAGCAGCCAGTTGGGAGCGGGAGTATCTTTTAATGAGCAGTTCTTC. Full variable domain (rest looked up from reference TRBV7-2 and TRBJ2-1): GAGVSQSPSNKVTEKGKDVELRCDPISGHTALYWYRQSLGQGLEFLIYFQGNSAPDKSGLPSDRFSAERTGGSVSTLTIQRTQQEDSAVYLCASSQLGAGVSFNEQFFGPGTRLTVL.

J is TRBJ1-3 and V is TRBV6-1, with a tentative D call TRBD1 (6 bases). CDR3 length: 16 amino acids. The germline V gene has CDR1 MNHNS and CDR2 SASEGT. V lost 0 bases and J 0 bases, leaving 9 bases between the germline ends. The CDR3 spells CASSEAGGGSGNTIYF. As DNA, the CDR3 is TGTGCCAGCAGTGAAGCGGGAGGGGGCTCTGGAAACACCATATATTTT.

The chain employs TRBV5-1 and TRBJ2-1; D possibly corresponds to TRBD1 (6 bases). Trimming removed 4 bases from V and 6 bases from J, with 14 bases in between. This CDR3 is 14 amino acids long. Per the germline V gene, CDR1 is SGHRS and CDR2 is YFSETQ. The CDR3 reads CASSPVAGANEQFF. The CDR3 DNA reads TGCGCCAGCAGCCCCGTGGCAGGGGCCAATGAGCAGTTCTTC.

This clone showed up just once. V gene TRBV7-3 combines with J gene TRBJ2-6; the D is unclear. Per the germline V gene, CDR1 is SGHTA and CDR2 is FQGTGA. CDR3 length: 17 amino acids. V was shortened by 0 bases and J by 3 bases, with 12 bases between the two germline ends. In DNA, the CDR3 is TGTGCCAGCAGCTTAACGTCCCGGGTGGATGGGGCCAACGTCCTGACTTTC. Protein product: CASSLTSRVDGANVLTF.

CDR3 nucleotides: TGCGCCAGCAGCCTTGAGCAATCTAGCAATCAGCCCCAGCATTTT. It translates to CASSLEQSSNQPQHF. This chain joins TRBV4-1 and TRBJ1-5; D not certain. The CDR3 is made up of 15 amino acids. Between the trimmed V and J ends, which lost 4 bases and 0 bases, there was a span of 10 bases. The V gene's germline CDR1 is MGHRA and CDR2 YSYEKL.

The chain employs TRBV7-9 and TRBJ1-6; 7 bases align to TRBD1. The V and J ends lost 4 bases and 7 bases, in that order; junction bases with no gene match: 7. The CDR3 has 15 amino acids. Germline V gene lookup returns CDR1 SEHNR and CDR2 FQNEAQ (reference sequence). The CDR3 coding sequence is TGTGCCAGCAGCTCCCCGACAGGGTGGAATTCACCCCTCCACTTT. It specifies CASSSPTGWNSPLHF.

The chain uses TRBV7-9 and TRBJ1-1, with D maybe TRBD1 (6 bases). Between the trimmed V and J ends, which lost 8 bases and 10 bases, there was a span of 14 bases. CDR3 length: 11 residues. CDR1 is SEHNR, CDR2 FQNEAQ, per germline (reference sequence). This CDR3 is CASHREGGAFF. As DNA, the CDR3 is TGTGCCAGCCACAGGGAAGGGGGAGCTTTCTTT.

The sample holds a few counts of this clone. The chain recombines TRBV5-1 with TRBJ1-1; D not certain. The CDR3 loop spans 13 amino acids. The V gene's germline CDR1 is SGHRS and CDR2 YFSETQ. Trimming left V 1 base short and J 0 bases short, with 4 bases between. The CDR3 DNA follows: TGCGCCAGCAGCTTGCTCGTGAACACTGAAGCTTTCTTT. Translating it yields CASSLLVNTEAFF.

The V call is TRBV6-5, the J call TRBJ1-1; 8 nucleotides match TRBD1. With V trimmed by 6 bases and J by 11 bases, 8 bases remained unmatched. The CDR3 covers 12 residues. From germline, CDR1 is MNHEY and CDR2 SVGAGI. The CDR3 DNA sequence: TGTGCCAGCAGCCAAGGACAGGGCGGGGCTTTCTTT. Protein sequence: CASSQGQGGAFF.

This clone was seen only once. V usage is TRBV2 and J usage is TRBJ2-5; 9 nucleotides line up with TRBD2. The trim removed 8 bases at V and 4 bases at J, leaving 8 bases unmatched. CDR1 is SNHLY and CDR2 is FYNNEI in the germline V gene. There are 14 residues in the CDR3. The DNA for the CDR3 is TGTGCCAGCGGGACTAGCTTAGGTGGAGAGACCCAGTACTTC. This encodes CASGTSLGGETQYF.

This clone came up once. This chain uses TRBV11-3 with TRBJ2-5, with TRBD2 identical over 7 bases. The V gene's germline CDR1 is SGHNT and CDR2 YENEEA. The CDR3 is 15 amino acids. Trimming at V came to 6 bases and at J to 1 base, leaving 8 bases not matched to a gene. The CDR3 protein is CASSERGLIQETQYF. CDR3 nucleotide sequence: TGTGCCAGCAGTGAGCGGGGCCTGATCCAAGAGACCCAGTACTTC.

The V and J genes are TRBV5-1 and TRBJ2-2, with 9 bases that match TRBD2. There are 16 residues in the CDR3. The junction had 5 bases not matched to a gene; V was cut back by 3 bases and J by 2 bases. Germline CDR1 is SGHRS and CDR2 is YFSETQ. The CDR3 loop is CASSWVTSGNTGELFF. The CDR3 bases are TGCGCCAGCAGCTGGGTGACTAGCGGCAACACCGGGGAGCTGTTTTTT.

In this sample, this clone turned up a few times. V gene TRBV4-3 combines with J gene TRBJ1-1, with 7 positions matching TRBD1. Losses at the gene ends were 2 bases for V and 7 bases for J; bases not matched to a gene: 4. Germline CDR1 LGHNA, CDR2 YSLEER. This CDR3 region has 13 residues. CDR3 sequence reads: CASSQLRDSEAFF. CDR3 DNA sequence: TGCGCCAGCAGCCAACTCCGGGACAGTGAAGCTTTCTTT.

This clone occurred a few times. This sample includes further DNA sequences coding for the same CDR3. The V call is TRBV21-1, the J call TRBJ1-1. TRBV21-1 is labeled a pseudogene. The CDR3 runs to 16 residues. CDR3 nucleotides: TGTGCCAGCAGCAAAGACGGCGGGAACGGGGACACTGAAGCTTTCTTT. It specifies CASSKDGGNGDTEAFF.

This sequence joins TRBV6-5 and TRBJ2-7; 10 positions agree with TRBD1. The CDR3 covers 15 residues. Germline lookup yields CDR1 MNHEY and CDR2 SVGAGI. J was trimmed by 7 bases and V by 6 bases; bases with no gene match: 12. The CDR3 sequence: CASSHAGQGNREQYF. CDR3 bases: TGTGCCAGCAGCCACGCGGGACAGGGGAATCGGGAGCAGTACTTC.

V usage is TRBV5-6 and J usage is TRBJ2-7, with 10 bases fitting TRBD2. CDR3 length: 17 residues. V gave up 4 bases and J gave up 5 bases; unmatched junction bases: 15. The germline V gene encodes CDR1 SGHDT and CDR2 YYEEEE. Written as DNA, the CDR3 is TGTGCCAGCAGCGCCACGGGACTAGCGTATTCGAGGAACGAGCAGTACTTC. Its translation is CASSATGLAYSRNEQYF.

The V gene is TRBV15, the J gene TRBJ2-7, with 12 bases lining up with TRBD2. J lost 7 bases, V lost 2 bases, and 9 bases had no gene match. CDR1 is LNHNV and CDR2 is YYDKDF in the germline V gene (reference sequence). CDR3 length equals 16 residues. The CDR3 protein is CATSRSTSGGPLEQYF. The CDR3 bases are TGTGCCACCAGCAGAAGTACTAGCGGGGGGCCCTTGGAGCAGTACTTC. Filled out from reference TRBV15 and TRBJ2-7, the complete variable domain reads DAMVIQNPRYQVTQFGKPVTLSCSQTLNHNVMYWYQQKSSQAPKLLFHYYDKDFNNEADTPDNFQSRRPNTSFCFLDIRSPGLGDTAMYLCATSRSTSGGPLEQYFGPGTRLTVT.